The 6 T cell receptor beta chains below come from one sample, sequenced in a study of T cell clonality in common variable immunodeficiency (dated by TCRdb to between 2015 and 2017). The library was prepared using the immunoSEQ multiplex PCR assay. TCRdb stores this immuneACCESS table with in-frame sequences only. Part of the clones is absent; in the studies checked, under half of the shortfall reflects unresolved V genes, and no reason is known for the rest. This sample contains 35,000 or so clones, none of which is a singleton. The top ten hold approximately 0.94% of the sample. Sequencing was performed on peripheral blood mononuclear cells. These receptors originate from a person aged 18 to 75 in good health.

This clone was picked up many times. The read comes to an end 3 residues before the CDR3 does, leaving the germline J gene to fill in the end. The chain recombines TRBV19 with TRBJ2-1; D is perhaps TRBD2 (6 bases). Germline CDR1 LNHDA, CDR2 SQIVND (reference sequence). The V and J ends lost 3 bases and 7 bases respectively, with 16 bases between them. The CDR3 runs to 15 residues. The chain's CDR3 is CASSIMASDHNEQFF. The sequenced part of the CDR3 DNA is TGTGCCAGTAGTATTATGGCTAGCGACCATAATGAG.

This clone has at least ten counts. The read gets to within 3 residues of the CDR3 end, and the germline J gene fills in the rest. The V and J genes are TRBV5-6 and TRBJ2-5; TRBD1 aligns across 9 bases. Trimming removed 4 bases from V and 4 bases from J; junction bases left unmatched: 5. Germline V gene data show CDR1 as SGHDT and CDR2 as YYEEEE. The length of the CDR3 is 14 residues. CDR3 loop: CASSLRTGAETQYF. The CDR3 bases that were read are TGTGCCAGCAGCCTTAGGACAGGGGCAGAGACC.

The sample holds many counts of this clone. With the read ending 3 residues before the CDR3 end, the germline J gene is used to fill in that end. The chain is built from TRBV2 and TRBJ1-5; TRBD1 matches 7 bases. J gave up 4 bases and V 5 bases, and 8 bases lay outside the gene matches. This CDR3 has 15 residues. CDR1 is SNHLY, CDR2 FYNNEI, per germline. Incomplete CDR3 DNA: TGTGCCAGCAGTAAAGACAGGGCCGAAAATCAGCCC. Translated: CASSKDRAENQP. The CDR3 in full is CASSKDRAENQPQHF.

This clone appeared many times. The missing CDR3 end, 3 residues past where the read stops, is filled in from the germline J gene. The chain is built from TRBV20-1 and TRBJ1-5; weak D call: TRBD1 (5 bases). Germline lookup yields CDR1 DFQATT and CDR2 SNEGSKA (reference sequence). Trimming took off 3 bases at V and 2 bases at J, with 11 bases between the two ends. This CDR3 is 14 amino acids long. The CDR3 sequence is CSARQGWGNQPQHF. The sequenced CDR3 bases are TGCAGTGCTAGGCAGGGTTGGGGCAATCAGCCC.

This clone was seen ten or more times. The read ends 3 residues shy of where the CDR3 ends; the end is completed using the germline J gene. The chain has TRBV5-6 and TRBJ2-1; tentative D call: TRBD1 (5 bases). Looked up from germline, CDR1 is SGHDT and CDR2 is YYEEEE. The germline V and J ends were trimmed by 1 base and 3 bases, with 8 bases remaining between them. The CDR3 has 14 residues. The CDR3 reads CASSLQGYYNEQFF. The covered CDR3 bases are TGTGCCAGCAGCTTGCAGGGATACTACAATGAG. Complete variable domain (other parts from reference TRBV5-6 and TRBJ2-1): DAGVTQSPTHLIKTRGQQVTLRCSPKSGHDTVSWYQQALGQGPQFIFQYYEEEERQRGNFPDRFSGHQFPNYSSELNVNALLLGDSALYLCASSLQGYYNEQFFGPGTRLTVL.

This clone was picked up many times. The read finishes 3 residues shy of the CDR3 end, and the germline J gene is used to complete it. J is TRBJ2-1 and V is TRBV12-3 or TRBV12-4; D possibly corresponds to TRBD2 (6 bases). This CDR3 region has 13 residues. V lost 6 bases, J lost 6 bases, and 12 bases lay in between. The CDR3 loop reads CASRPLSGNEQFF. The part of the CDR3 DNA that was read is TGTGCCAGCAGGCCCCTTAGCGGCAATGAG.